The clone carrying this TCR beta chain was found once. The CDR3 length is 15 residues. Germline lookup yields CDR1 SGHDN and CDR2 FVKESK. V lost 0 bases and J 8 bases, leaving 16 bases between the germline ends. This entry comes from a study of radiotherapy plus CTLA-4 blockade in lung cancer. The repertoire was sequenced with immunoSEQ multiplex PCR; TCRdb's copy has only in-frame clones and lacks some. The sample carries about 81,000 clones, around 72% recorded once. The source was peripheral blood, collected from a patient treated with radiotherapy plus ipilimumab. This chain uses TRBV14 with TRBJ1-2; no definite D call. The TCR originated in a human donor with non-small cell lung cancer that progressed on radiotherapy plus ipilimumab. CDR3 DNA: TGTGCCAGCAGCCAAGAGCCAACAGCCACCGGGGGCTACACCTTC. Its translation: CASSQEPTATGGYTF.